This is a list of T cell receptor beta chains from one sample in a study of regulatory T cells in long-lasting Graves disease. TCRdb recomputed calls from the multiplex PCR reads with MiXCR, one row per CDR3 protein. The table lists under 450,000 distinct CDR3 sequences, about 12% of them singletons, with approximately 17% in the top ten. Another study also made use of these data, one on T cells in Graves' hyperthyroidism and ophthalmopathy.

The sequencing here drew on peripheral blood mononuclear cells (PBMCs), taken at new diagnosis, from a patient treated with antithyroid drugs. These receptors all come from a woman aged 18-29 years with Graves disease. CDR3s include the opening cysteine and the closing phenylalanine or tryptophan. A D gene is named only where the DNA matches it firmly. Clone size is shown for a subset of rows, as once, few, many or a class of expanded clone.

D	V	size	J	CDR3	DNA
.	TRBV7-2	many	TRBJ1-5	CASGAYGSRNQPQHF	TGTGCCAGCGGCGCATACGGGTCGCGCAATCAGCCCCAGCATTTT
.	TRBV19	.	TRBJ2-1	CASSIRAFNEQFF	TGTGCCAGTAGTATTCGAGCGTTCAATGAGCAGTTCTTC
TRBD1	TRBV6-4	many	TRBJ1-6	CASSEDRDNSPLHF	TGTGCCAGCAGCGAGGACAGGGATAATTCACCCCTCCACTTT
.	TRBV11-2	many	TRBJ2-3	CASKVTRDSKDFTDTQYF	TGTGCCAGCAAAGTTACCCGGGACTCAAAGGACTTCACAGATACGCAGTATTTT
.	TRBV4-1	.	TRBJ1-4	CASSQVWVRELTNEKLFF	TGCGCCAGCAGCCAAGTGTGGGTCAGGGAACTAACTAATGAAAAACTGTTTTTT
.	TRBV9	few	TRBJ1-1	CASSPPSRGYSYTEAFF	TGTGCCAGCAGCCCCCCCTCTCGGGGCTATTCCTACACTGAAGCTTTCTTT
TRBD1	TRBV15	many	TRBJ1-5	CATSIGGQGPYDQPQHF	TGTGCCACCAGCATAGGGGGACAGGGCCCCTACGATCAGCCCCAGCATTTT
TRBD1	TRBV18	many	TRBJ2-2	CASSPTVTGVDTGELFF	TGTGCCAGCTCACCGACAGTGACAGGGGTGGACACCGGGGAGCTGTTTTTT
TRBD2	TRBV7-2	many	TRBJ2-1	CASSPPVAIAGGGYNEQFF	TGTGCCAGCAGCCCACCCGTGGCGATAGCGGGAGGTGGTTACAATGAGCAGTTCTTC
TRBD1	TRBV5-1	.	TRBJ1-4	CASSGGLTGEDEKLFF	TGCGCCAGCAGCGGCGGATTGACAGGGGAGGATGAAAAACTGTTTTTT
TRBD1	TRBV18	many	TRBJ1-4	CASSAGQGSEKLFF	TGTGCCAGCTCGGCAGGACAGGGGAGTGAAAAACTGTTTTTT
TRBD2	TRBV6-6	.	TRBJ2-7	CASSYSMVGTSGPSSYEQYF	TGTGCCAGCAGTTACTCGATGGTAGGGACTAGCGGCCCGAGCTCCTACGAGCAGTACTTC
TRBD2	TRBV7-8	many	TRBJ2-3	CASGGVTDTQYF	TGTGCCAGCGGGGGGGTCACAGATACGCAGTATTTT
TRBD1	TRBV20-1	.	TRBJ1-2	CSAHRGSGYTF	TGCAGTGCTCACAGGGGTAGCGGCTACACCTTC
.	TRBV10-1	few	TRBJ1-3	CARTLPPRDTLSGNTIYF	TGCGCCAGAACTCTCCCACCCCGGGACACTCTCTCTGGAAACACCATATATTTT
.	TRBV28	many	TRBJ2-7	CASVKGGGYEQYF	TGTGCCAGCGTTAAGGGGGGGGGATACGAGCAGTACTTC